What follows is one TCR beta chain and its context. Antigen specificity is unknown. Germline V gives CDR1 SGHDT, CDR2 YYEEEE. V was cut by 0 bases and J by 1 base, with 8 bases left in between. The CDR3 extends over 15 amino acids. Sequencing used immunoSEQ multiplex PCR; TCRdb keeps in-frame clones, though not all of them. The sample contains approximately 99,000 clones, nearly 90% of which appear only once. The record originates from a study of Tregs in tolerant kidney transplant recipients. The study, taken as a whole, reports: Some patients' samples used different primers over time, so nucleotide sequences weren't comparable.

The receptor was isolated from a human donor who received a combined kidney and bone marrow transplant. This chain links TRBV5-6 with TRBJ1-3; D uncertain. Material: CD4+ T cells from blood, obtained before the transplant. The CDR3 loop reads CASSLGSKSGNTIYF. The CDR3 region has the DNA TGTGCCAGCAGCTTGGGGTCTAAGTCTGGAAACACCATATATTTT.